Below are 29 T cell receptor beta chains sequenced from a single sample in a study of T-cell reconstitution after alpha-beta-depleted transplantation in children. Using unique molecular identifiers, the investigators prepared the TCRbeta library. TCRdb re-called the PCR reads through MiXCR, storing one row per CDR3 protein. This sample has around 410,000 distinct CDR3 sequences, with roughly 11% found just once. The sequences come from PBMCs from the stem cell graft donor, collected from the stem cell graft. These TCRs come from a human donor who donated a stem cell graft to a child with acute myeloid leukemia.

The table lists this clonotype with a few counts. The chain couples TRBV12-3 or TRBV12-4 to TRBJ1-2; tentatively, D is TRBD1 (5 bases). This CDR3 contains 13 residues. Trimming cost V 4 bases and J 2 bases, with 8 bases left between them. For the CDR3, the DNA is TGTGCCAGCAGTTCGTACAGGAACTATGGCTACACCTTC. Translated: CASSSYRNYGYTF.

The chain combines TRBV12-3 or TRBV12-4 with TRBJ2-5; D gene uncertain. The ends were cut back, 4 bases at V and 5 bases at J, with 14 bases in the middle. This CDR3 has 14 residues. CDR3 amino acids: CASSSILLGETQYF. The DNA of the CDR3 is TGTGCCAGCAGTTCCATCCTATTAGGCGAGACCCAGTACTTC.

This clonotype was seen only a few times. This rearrangement joins TRBV20-1 to TRBJ2-7, with D perhaps TRBD2 (5 bases). This CDR3 is built from 14 residues. In germline, CDR1 is DFQATT, CDR2 SNEGSKA (reference sequence). V lost 6 bases to trimming and J lost 1 base, with 16 bases between them. The CDR3 protein is CSARRGIESYEQYF. CDR3 bases: TGCAGTGCGCGCCGGGGTATTGAGTCCTACGAGCAGTACTTC.

The chain joins TRBV27 to TRBJ2-7; 9 bases are a match to TRBD1. Germline V gene lookup returns CDR1 MNHEY and CDR2 SMNVEV (reference sequence). The J segment lost 4 bases and the V segment lost 4 bases, leaving 5 bases of the junction unmatched. The CDR3 sequence is 14 residues long. The CDR3: CASSYRDRVYEQYF. The CDR3 DNA follows: TGTGCCAGCAGTTATCGGGACAGGGTATACGAGCAGTACTTC.

This clonotype appeared many times. V is TRBV5-1 and J is TRBJ2-3; D perhaps matches TRBD2 (5 bases). The V gene's germline CDR1 is SGHRS and CDR2 YFSETQ. Trimming pared 4 bases from V and 7 bases from J, leaving 7 bases between. The CDR3 extends over 11 amino acids. DNA of the CDR3: TGCGCCAGCAGCAGGGAGAATACGCAGTATTTT. As protein: CASSRENTQYF.

The chain uses TRBV7-9 and TRBJ2-2; the match to TRBD1 covers 11 bases. This CDR3 region has 17 residues. The germline gives CDR1 SEHNR, CDR2 FQNEAQ (reference sequence). V was pared by 5 bases and J by 5 bases, with 10 bases of the junction left unmatched. The CDR3 spells CASSRSGGTGGTGELFF. The CDR3 DNA is TGTGCCAGCAGCCGCTCCGGTGGGACAGGGGGGACCGGGGAGCTGTTTTTT.

The sample holds a few counts of this clonotype. The V gene is TRBV5-1, the J gene TRBJ2-3, with 12 bases matching TRBD2. CDR3 size: 17 residues. The V gene end was trimmed by 0 bases and the J gene end by 6 bases; junction bases not matched to a gene: 8. Per germline, CDR1 SGHRS and CDR2 YFSETQ. The CDR3 coding sequence is TGCGCCAGCAGCTTGGCCGTACTAGCGGGAGGAAGGGATACGCAGTATTTT. As protein: CASSLAVLAGGRDTQYF. Supplemented by reference TRBV5-1 and TRBJ2-3, the full variable domain reads KAGVTQTPRYLIKTRGQQVTLSCSPISGHRSVSWYQQTPGQGLQFLFEYFSETQRNKGNFPGRFSGRQFSNSRSEMNVSTLELGDSALYLCASSLAVLAGGRDTQYFGPGTRLTVL.

This chain connects TRBV3-1 to TRBJ2-1, with D maybe TRBD1 (6 bases). Germline CDR1 reads LGHDT; CDR2 reads YNNKEL (reference sequence). This CDR3 contains 14 residues. V lost 4 bases, J lost 9 bases, and 16 bases lay in between. The CDR3 here is CASSRRDTGVEQFF. CDR3 coding DNA: TGTGCCAGCAGCCGCCGGGACACCGGGGTTGAGCAGTTCTTC.

This clonotype came up a few times. This chain links TRBV11-3 with TRBJ2-7; D is unclear. This CDR3 has 12 residues. V lost 3 bases and J lost 5, with 8 bases in between. The germline V gene has CDR1 SGHNT and CDR2 YENEEA. The CDR3 protein is CASSFKGDEQYF. The CDR3 DNA sequence: TGTGCCAGCAGCTTCAAGGGTGACGAGCAGTACTTC.

This clonotype was seen a single time. The CDR3 ends on some other residue instead of the conserved phenylalanine or tryptophan, so this is likely a read error. The V gene is TRBV12-3 or TRBV12-4, the J gene TRBJ2-2; D not certain. The V end lost 3 bases, the J end lost 1 base, and 12 bases lay between the germline ends. CDR3 size: 16 residues. The CDR3 spells CASSLGQRMNTGELFL. In DNA form, the CDR3 reads TGTGCCAGCAGTTTGGGTCAACGAATGAACACCGGGGAGCTGTTTTTG.

A few counts support this clonotype. The chain carries TRBV7-2 and TRBJ2-2; either TRBD1 or TRBD2 may supply D (6 bases each). The CDR3 consists of 15 residues. CDR1 SGHTA and CDR2 FQGNSA come from the germline V gene. V dropped 5 bases and J dropped 7 bases, with 17 bases sitting between them. The CDR3 loop reads CASSTQVGGHGELFF. As DNA, the CDR3 is TGTGCCAGCAGCACCCAAGTGGGGGGCCACGGGGAGCTGTTTTTT.

This chain connects TRBV9 to TRBJ2-7; TRBD2 matches at 11 bases. The J segment lost 6 bases and the V segment lost 0 bases, leaving 5 bases of the junction unmatched. Per germline, CDR1 SGDLS and CDR2 YYNGEE. The CDR3 spans 15 residues. The CDR3 reads CASSVGLAGGGEQYF. The DNA for the CDR3 is TGTGCCAGCAGCGTAGGTCTAGCGGGAGGCGGCGAGCAGTACTTC.

This clonotype has ten or more counts. The rearrangement links TRBV6-1 to TRBJ2-3; TRBD2 matches 8 bases. This CDR3 is 18 amino acids long. V lost 6 bases and J lost 0; bases outside the gene matches: 14. Looked up from germline, CDR1 is MNHNS and CDR2 is SASEGT. The CDR3 DNA is TGTGCCAGCAGACCAGGCAGACTAGCGCCTACTAGCACAGATACGCAGTATTTT. This encodes CASRPGRLAPTSTDTQYF.

CDR3 in amino acids: CASSQGEGAIGTPQETQYF. The CDR3, as DNA: TGCGCCAGCAGCCAAGGAGAAGGTGCAATCGGGACACCACAAGAGACCCAGTACTTC. The chain employs TRBV4-1 and TRBJ2-5; D may be TRBD1 (6 bases). In germline, CDR1 is MGHRA, CDR2 YSYEKL. Deletions cut 1 base from V and 2 bases from J, with 23 bases between. The CDR3 has 19 residues.

Only a few counts were recorded for this clonotype. V is TRBV12-3 or TRBV12-4 and J is TRBJ1-2; D not certain. CDR3 length: 12 amino acids. The germline V and J ends were trimmed by 3 bases and 7 bases, with 9 bases remaining between them. This CDR3 reads CASSFSGAGYTF. The CDR3 nucleotides read TGTGCCAGCAGTTTTAGTGGTGCTGGCTACACCTTC.

This clonotype was detected many times. The rearrangement links TRBV7-8 to TRBJ2-7; tentatively, D is TRBD2 (6 bases). Germline CDR1 and CDR2: SGHVS and FQNEAQ. CDR3 length equals 18 residues. The V and J ends lost 5 bases and 2 bases respectively, with 25 bases between them. The CDR3 here is CASSITAGTSANTYEQYF. CDR3 bases: TGTGCCAGCAGCATTACCGCCGGGACTTCCGCCAATACCTACGAGCAGTACTTC.

J is TRBJ2-6 and V is TRBV10-3; 7 nucleotides match TRBD1. Germline CDR1 ENHRY, CDR2 SYGVKD. J lost 2 bases, V lost 5 bases, and 6 bases had no gene match. The length of the CDR3 is 16 residues. CDR3 DNA sequence: TGTGCCATCAGTACTGACAGGGCCCCTGGGGCCAACGTCCTGACTTTC. Translation gives CAISTDRAPGANVLTF.

The chain employs TRBV10-2 and TRBJ2-1, with 13 positions matching TRBD2. The CDR3 is 16 amino acids. In germline, CDR1 is WSHSY, CDR2 SAAADI. Germline trimming cut 5 bases from V and 6 bases from J; bases unmatched to any gene: 7. CDR3 in amino acids: CASSSGTSGRANEQFF. DNA of the CDR3: TGCGCCAGCAGTTCCGGAACTAGCGGGAGGGCCAATGAGCAGTTCTTC.

This clonotype occurred a few times. The V and J genes are TRBV4-3 and TRBJ2-3, with D perhaps TRBD1 or TRBD2 (5 bases each). In germline, CDR1 is LGHNA, CDR2 YSLEER. The V gene lost 3 bases and the J gene lost 4 bases, with 11 bases spanning the gap. The CDR3 is 14 amino acids. CDR3 bases: TGCGCCAGCAGCCAGCAGGGAGCCCCAGATACGCAGTATTTT. Protein: CASSQQGAPDTQYF.

V and J are TRBV20-1 and TRBJ2-3; TRBD2 aligns across 7 bases. Unmatched junction bases numbered 10, after V lost 6 bases and J lost 4 bases. Germline assignment: CDR1 DFQATT and CDR2 SNEGSKA (reference sequence). The CDR3 covers 14 residues. CDR3 nucleotides: TGCAGTGCCGGGGATGGGGGGGGAGCAGATACGCAGTATTTT. Its protein is CSAGDGGGADTQYF.

This clonotype was counted ten times or more. The rearrangement links TRBV12-3 or TRBV12-4 to TRBJ1-3; D unclear. CDR3 length equals 14 residues. Trimming left V 3 bases short and J 0 bases short, with 6 bases between. The CDR3 loop reads CASSFLGSGNTIYF. CDR3 sequence (DNA): TGTGCCAGCAGTTTTTTGGGCTCTGGAAACACCATATATTTT.

This clonotype was detected only a few times. J is TRBJ2-2 and V is TRBV5-5, with D uncertain. Between the trimmed V and J ends, which lost 2 bases and 0 bases, there was a span of 17 bases. CDR3 length: 18 residues. Germline CDR1 reads SGHKS; CDR2 reads YYEKEE (reference sequence). The CDR3 spells CASSFGRLSTPNTGELFF. The CDR3 bases are TGTGCCAGCAGCTTTGGACGCCTGTCTACACCGAACACCGGGGAGCTGTTTTTT.

Only a few counts were recorded for this clonotype. The gene calls are TRBV2 and TRBJ1-4; D ambiguous. In germline, CDR1 is SNHLY, CDR2 FYNNEI. The CDR3 totals 14 residues. The germline V and J ends were trimmed by 6 bases and 8 bases, with 16 bases remaining between them. The CDR3 DNA reads as TGTGCCAGCAGCGCTCACAAGGGAATCGAAAAACTGTTTTTT. It codes for CASSAHKGIEKLFF.

The V and J genes are TRBV6-1 and TRBJ2-1; no clear D gene. V lost 0 bases and J lost 6, with 9 bases in between. CDR3 size: 14 residues. Germline lookup yields CDR1 MNHNS and CDR2 SASEGT. Here the CDR3 reads CASSEAPVVNEQFF. The CDR3 region has the DNA TGTGCCAGCAGTGAAGCGCCAGTAGTCAATGAGCAGTTCTTC.

This clonotype appeared a few times. V and J are TRBV5-1 and TRBJ2-1; possibly TRBD1 or TRBD2 for D (6 bases each). This CDR3 region has 14 residues. The germline V gene encodes CDR1 SGHRS and CDR2 YFSETQ. Trimming shortened V by 1 base and J by 7 bases, and 12 bases separated the two germline ends. The DNA for the CDR3 is TGCGCCAGCAGCTTGACGGGGGCCGAAAATGAGCAGTTCTTC. This codes for CASSLTGAENEQFF.

This clonotype was seen a few times. The V and J genes are TRBV5-6 and TRBJ1-1; D gene ambiguous. This CDR3 region has 14 residues. V was shortened by 0 bases and J by 3 bases, with 9 bases between the two germline ends. Germline CDR1 is SGHDT and CDR2 is YYEEEE. In DNA form, the CDR3 reads TGTGCCAGCAGCTTGGTACCTGGGGACACTGAAGCTTTCTTT. Translation: CASSLVPGDTEAFF.

This clonotype occurred a few times. The chain uses TRBV19 and TRBJ2-1; 10 nucleotides align to TRBD1. Losses at the gene ends were 10 bases for V and 7 bases for J; bases not matched to a gene: 7. The CDR3 covers 13 residues. Germline CDR1 and CDR2: LNHDA and SQIVND (reference sequence). Here the CDR3 reads CATLQDRGNEQFF. CDR3 in DNA: TGTGCCACCCTACAGGACAGGGGGAATGAGCAGTTCTTC.

At least ten counts were recorded for this clonotype. V usage is TRBV9 and J usage is TRBJ1-2, with no clear D. Germline assignment: CDR1 SGDLS and CDR2 YYNGEE. CDR3 length equals 16 residues. V was pared by 0 bases and J by 5 bases, with 17 bases between. The CDR3 nucleotides read TGTGCCAGCAGCGTAGACCCCTGGCAGGTTCGGTATGGCTACACCTTC. Translation: CASSVDPWQVRYGYTF.

J is TRBJ1-4 and V is TRBV20-1; tentatively, D is TRBD1 (6 bases). This CDR3 comprises 14 residues. The V end was cut by 5 bases, the J end by 8 bases, with 18 bases between. Germline CDR1 DFQATT, CDR2 SNEGSKA (reference sequence). The CDR3 sequence is CSASEGGVGEKLFF. The CDR3 DNA follows: TGCAGTGCTTCTGAAGGGGGAGTGGGGGAAAAACTGTTTTTT.